The 14 T cell receptor beta chains given below trace back to one sample, sequenced in a study of T cell repertoires in cytomegalovirus infection. TCRdb re-called the reads with MiXCR, one entry per CDR3 protein. The table records approximately 200,000 distinct CDR3 sequences, under 30% of them present only once. Sequenced material: PBMCs. The receptor set was obtained from a human donor in good health (CMV status not recorded). Some clones in this sample may be carry-over from other donors' samples.

V is TRBV7-2 and J is TRBJ1-2; D may be TRBD1 (5 bases). CDR1 and CDR2 from the germline V gene are SGHTA and FQGNSA. Trimming took 5 bases from V and 4 from J, leaving 17 bases between them. CDR3 length: 15 amino acids. The CDR3 reads CASSRGKGRLYGYTF. The CDR3 nucleotides read TGTGCCAGCAGCCGGGGGAAGGGACGCCTCTATGGCTACACCTTC.

The chain is built from TRBV5-6 and TRBJ1-5, with TRBD1 as a possible D gene (6 bases). There are 12 residues in the CDR3. In germline, CDR1 is SGHDT, CDR2 YYEEEE. Trimming shortened V by 0 bases and J by 14 bases, and 12 bases separated the two germline ends. CDR3 loop: CASSLGNGQKHF. The CDR3 DNA follows: TGTGCCAGCAGCTTGGGTAACGGACAGAAGCATTTT.

The chain couples TRBV6-2 or TRBV6-3 to TRBJ2-7, with 7 positions matching TRBD2. Per germline, CDR1 MNHEY and CDR2 SVGEGT. Trimming cost V 2 bases and J 5 bases; bases outside gene matches: 9. There are 15 residues in the CDR3. The CDR3 DNA follows: TGTGCCAGCAGTTACCCCGCGGGGGACCCCGACGAGCAGTACTTC. This translates into CASSYPAGDPDEQYF.

This chain connects TRBV5-1 to TRBJ2-3, with D possibly matching TRBD1 (6 bases). This CDR3 has 15 residues. Deletions cut 0 bases from V and 0 bases from J, with 8 bases between. Per germline, CDR1 SGHRS and CDR2 YFSETQ. CDR3 in DNA: TGCGCCAGCAGCTTGGATACAGGGAGCACAGATACGCAGTATTTT. Translation gives CASSLDTGSTDTQYF.

This clonotype has a handful of counts. This chain links TRBV12-5 with TRBJ2-2, with a possible D match to TRBD1 (5 bases). This CDR3 spans 16 amino acids. Trimming left V 2 bases short and J 0 bases short, with 10 bases between. CDR1 and CDR2 (germline): LGHNT, FRNRAP. The CDR3 DNA follows: TGTGCTAGTGGTTTGAGGGGCGGATCGAACACCGGGGAGCTGTTTTTT. This encodes CASGLRGGSNTGELFF.

The chain links TRBV30 to TRBJ1-5; D remains unclear. This CDR3 is 13 amino acids long. Trimming removed 1 base from V and 7 bases from J, with 11 bases in between. The germline V gene has CDR1 GTSNPN and CDR2 SVGIG (reference sequence). The CDR3 loop reads CAWSGGRDQPQHF. The CDR3 DNA sequence: TGTGCCTGGAGTGGGGGTCGAGACCAGCCCCAGCATTTT.

V is TRBV3-1 and J is TRBJ1-1; D gene unclear. The CDR3 consists of 13 residues. The germline CDR1 and CDR2 sequences are LGHDT and YNNKEL (reference sequence). Trimming shortened V by 2 bases and J by 4 bases, and 8 bases separated the two germline ends. The CDR3 loop is CASSQTEGTEAFF. In nucleotides, the CDR3 is TGTGCCAGCAGCCAAACGGAGGGCACTGAAGCTTTCTTT. Full variable domain (missing parts from reference TRBV3-1 and TRBJ1-1): DTAVSQTPKYLVTQMGNDKSIKCEQNLGHDTMYWYKQDSKKFLKIMFSYNNKELIINETVPNRFSPKSPDKAHLNLHINSLELGDSAVYFCASSQTEGTEAFFGQGTRLTVV.

This clonotype has just a few counts. The gene calls are TRBV7-2 and TRBJ1-5; 9 bases agree with TRBD1. CDR1 and CDR2 from the germline V gene are SGHTA and FQGNSA. This CDR3 has 14 residues. The V gene end was trimmed by 2 bases and the J gene end by 11 bases; junction bases not matched to a gene: 7. CDR3 DNA sequence: TGTGCCAGCAGCTTAAAGACAGGGGGTGGGGCCCAGCATTTT. Translation gives CASSLKTGGGAQHF.

V is TRBV19 and J is TRBJ1-1, with no clear D. This CDR3 region has 14 residues. Trimming took off 1 base at V and 4 bases at J, with 10 bases between the two ends. Germline CDR1 reads LNHDA; CDR2 reads SQIVND (reference sequence). The CDR3 nucleotides read TGTGCCAGTAGTATAGGCCTCTCGGGCACTGAAGCTTTCTTT. Its translation is CASSIGLSGTEAFF. Complete variable domain (other parts from reference TRBV19 and TRBJ1-1): DGGITQSPKYLFRKEGQNVTLSCEQNLNHDAMYWYRQDPGQGLRLIYYSQIVNDFQKGDIAEGYSVSREKKESFPLTVTSAQKNPTAFYLCASSIGLSGTEAFFGQGTRLTVV.

This clonotype appeared a single time. V and J are TRBV7-6 and TRBJ1-1; perhaps TRBD1 as D (5 bases). The CDR3 sequence is 16 residues long. CDR1 and CDR2 from the germline V gene are SGHVS and FNYEAQ. Trimming removed 0 bases from V and 3 bases from J, with 14 bases in between. DNA for the CDR3: TGTGCCAGCAGCTTAGCGGCGGGGCGTGGGGACACTGAAGCTTTCTTT. Translated: CASSLAAGRGDTEAFF.

This clonotype was counted ten times or more. The chain links TRBV7-2 to TRBJ1-2, with a weak D call TRBD1 (6 bases). CDR1 is SGHTA, CDR2 FQGNSA, per germline. V lost 5 bases and J lost 4, with 14 bases in between. This CDR3 comprises 14 residues. CDR3 DNA: TGTGCCAGCAGCACAGGGACGAGGGCCTATGGCTACACCTTC. Translated, it gives CASSTGTRAYGYTF.

This chain links TRBV18 with TRBJ1-1; D is undetermined. In germline, CDR1 is KGHSH, CDR2 LQKENI. This CDR3 has 13 amino acids. V lost 3 bases and J lost 1, with 6 bases in between. CDR3 coding DNA: TGTGCCAGCTCACCTAAGCAGAACACTGAAGCTTTCTTT. Its protein product is CASSPKQNTEAFF.

The CDR3 here is CASSSAGELAAEAFF. CDR3 nucleotides: TGTGCCAGCAGCTCAGCCGGGGAGTTGGCGGCTGAAGCTTTCTTT. The V and J genes are TRBV7-8 and TRBJ1-1; no firm D call. The CDR3 length is 15 residues. V dropped 4 bases and J dropped 6 bases, with 18 bases sitting between them. Germline CDR1 is SGHVS and CDR2 is FQNEAQ.

Ten or more counts support this clonotype. This chain connects TRBV7-2 to TRBJ2-4; D is perhaps TRBD1 or TRBD2 (6 bases each). CDR1 and CDR2 from the germline V gene are SGHTA and FQGNSA. V lost 3 bases, J lost 0 bases, and 15 bases lay in between. This CDR3 region has 17 residues. The CDR3 reads CASSFVEGEIAKNIQYF. In DNA form, the CDR3 reads TGTGCCAGCAGCTTTGTGGAGGGGGAGATAGCCAAAAACATTCAGTACTTC. The full variable domain, its missing parts supplied by reference TRBV7-2 and TRBJ2-4, is GAGVSQSPSNKVTEKGKDVELRCDPISGHTALYWYRQSLGQGLEFLIYFQGNSAPDKSGLPSDRFSAERTGGSVSTLTIQRTQQEDSAVYLCASSFVEGEIAKNIQYFGAGTRLSVL.